This T cell receptor (beta chain) was sequenced during a study of shared clonotypes between healthy human individuals. Broader study findings: Rarefaction demonstrated incomplete sorted-subset sequencing despite large depth. Larger estimated richness was generally recorded for naive subsets relative to memory subsets.

Donors were healthy HIV-negative adults without recent acute infections or vaccinations. CD4+ cells were split into CD45RA+ naive and CD45RA-negative memory subsets. Measured with immunoSEQ multiplex PCR; TCRdb has only the in-frame clones, and not every one. Of 640,000 or so clones in the sample, about two thirds were seen once. Trimming left V 7 bases short and J 5 bases short, with 9 bases between. CDR1 and CDR2 from the germline V gene are SNHLY and FYNNEI. The CDR3 has 11 residues. This clone turned up a few times. The antigen is undetermined. The chain combines TRBV2 with TRBJ2-7; D gene uncertain. The receptor was isolated from a woman aged 25 to 45 in good health. The sample taken for sequencing was memory CD4+ T cells sorted from blood. Subset noted: CD45RA-negative fraction. CDR3 protein: CASNRNHEQYF. CDR3 coding DNA: TGTGCCAGCAATCGAAACCACGAGCAGTACTTC.